These 30 T cell receptor beta chains share one sample of origin, sequenced in a study of CD8 T cells in Susac syndrome. Random hexamers were used to reverse transcribe an amount of about 0.5 to 1 ug RNA. TCRdb re-called the immunoSEQ multiplex PCR reads with MiXCR, one entry per CDR3 protein. The sample has 120,000 or so distinct CDR3 sequences, roughly 94% seen once. Sequencing used CD4+ T cells from PBMCs. Receptors were obtained from a human donor with multiple sclerosis.

This chain connects TRBV6-5 to TRBJ1-1, with 7 bases fitting TRBD1. The V and J ends lost 9 bases and 10 bases, in that order; junction bases with no gene match: 11. Germline V gene lookup returns CDR1 MNHEY and CDR2 SVGAGI. There are 12 residues in the CDR3. The CDR3 DNA reads as TGTGCCAGTTGGACAGGTCTGGAGGTAGCTTTCTTT. It encodes CASWTGLEVAFF.

The count of this clonotype is one. The CDR3 sequence is CASSFGTPDYEQYF. In DNA form, the CDR3 reads TGTGCCAGCAGCTTCGGGACACCCGACTACGAGCAGTACTTC. The chain joins TRBV5-6 to TRBJ2-7; tentative D call: TRBD1 (6 bases). CDR3 length equals 14 residues. Looked up from germline, CDR1 is SGHDT and CDR2 is YYEEEE. The V end lost 2 bases, the J end lost 3 bases, and 12 bases lay between the germline ends.

This clonotype was detected once. The V and J genes are TRBV6-5 and TRBJ1-4; D gene ambiguous. V lost 0 bases and J 3 bases, leaving 14 bases between the germline ends. The V gene's germline CDR1 is MNHEY and CDR2 SVGAGI. CDR3 size: 17 residues. The CDR3 bases are TGTGCCAGCAGTTACTCGGACCTTCCTTTAGCTAATGAAAAACTGTTTTTT. It specifies CASSYSDLPLANEKLFF.

J is TRBJ1-2 and V is TRBV6-1; 10 nucleotides line up with TRBD1. Germline V CDR1 and CDR2: MNHNS, SASEGT. The V and J ends lost 4 bases and 6 bases, in that order; junction bases with no gene match: 14. This CDR3 is 17 amino acids long. CDR3 DNA: TGTGCCAGCAGTGCCCGACAGGGGGCTAGACTGGCGAATGGCTACACCTTC. Translation gives CASSARQGARLANGYTF.

CDR3 loop: CASSPEGNTIYF. For the CDR3, the DNA is TGTGCCAGCTCACCGGAGGGAAACACCATATATTTT. The chain uses TRBV18 and TRBJ1-3; D is ambiguous. The CDR3 loop spans 12 amino acids. V lost 3 bases to trimming and J lost 4 bases, with 4 bases between them. CDR1 and CDR2 from the germline V gene are KGHSH and LQKENI.

The V and J genes are TRBV6-5 and TRBJ1-5; D perhaps matches TRBD1 (6 bases). The CDR3 is made up of 14 amino acids. Trimming stripped 6 bases from V and 3 bases from J, with 12 bases between. The germline gives CDR1 MNHEY, CDR2 SVGAGI. CDR3 bases: TGTGCCAGCAGAAAACAGGGTCCCAATCAGCCCCAGCATTTT. Its protein is CASRKQGPNQPQHF.

The chain combines TRBV5-6 with TRBJ1-1, with D perhaps TRBD1 (5 bases). Germline V gives CDR1 SGHDT, CDR2 YYEEEE. The CDR3 runs to 16 residues. The V end was cut by 0 bases, the J end by 3 bases, with 15 bases between. The CDR3 spells CASSLGDRIADTEAFF. CDR3 bases: TGTGCCAGCAGCTTGGGGGACCGGATCGCGGACACTGAAGCTTTCTTT.

The V and J genes are TRBV6-2 or TRBV6-3 and TRBJ2-1, with D possibly matching TRBD2 (6 bases). This CDR3 spans 16 amino acids. Germline lookup yields CDR1 MNHEY and CDR2 SVGEGT. The V and J ends lost 6 bases and 4 bases respectively, with 19 bases between them. The CDR3 DNA is TGTGCCAGCAGCGCTCCCTCGGCGGGAACTTACAATGAGCAGTTCTTC. Encoded protein: CASSAPSAGTYNEQFF.

Concerning this clonotype: One end of the junction varies from germline; a read error may be responsible. J is TRBJ2-7 and V is TRBV4-1, with a tentative D call TRBD1 (6 bases). Per germline, CDR1 MGHRA and CDR2 YSYEKL. The CDR3 contains 14 residues. The CDR3 loop is CASSRDNEIYEQYF. The CDR3 DNA reads as TGCGCCAGTAGCCGGGACAACGAAATCTACGAGCAGTACTTC.

The chain employs TRBV7-2 and TRBJ2-2; no reliable D call. CDR3 length equals 13 residues. V gave up 9 bases and J gave up 0 bases, with 8 bases separating them. The V gene's germline CDR1 is SGHTA and CDR2 FQGNSA. The CDR3 region has the DNA TGTGCCAGGGCAACCTCGAACACCGGGGAGCTGTTTTTT. Translated: CARATSNTGELFF.

This chain uses TRBV6-1 with TRBJ2-5; D not certain. Per the germline V gene, CDR1 is MNHNS and CDR2 is SASEGT. This CDR3 contains 12 residues. The V end lost 10 bases, the J end lost 5 bases, and 14 bases lay between the germline ends. CDR3 protein: CAIGLPEETQYF. The CDR3 DNA sequence: TGTGCCATAGGGCTACCCGAGGAGACCCAGTACTTC.

The chain employs TRBV7-6 and TRBJ2-5; maybe TRBD2 (6 bases). Germline assignment: CDR1 SGHVS and CDR2 FNYEAQ. The CDR3 is 16 residues long. V shed 1 base and J shed 1 base, with 13 bases lying between them. CDR3 nucleotides: TGTGCCAGCAGCTTAGTATCGCGGGGCCGCCAAGAGACCCAGTACTTC. Translation: CASSLVSRGRQETQYF.

The V gene is TRBV18, the J gene TRBJ1-6, with 8 nucleotides matching TRBD1. Trimming cost V 0 bases and J 10 bases; bases outside gene matches: 5. The germline CDR1 and CDR2 sequences are KGHSH and LQKENI. The CDR3 runs 15 residues. In nucleotides, the CDR3 is TGTGCCAGCTCACCACCCCGGGACAGGCTCTCACCCCTCCACTTT. The encoded protein is CASSPPRDRLSPLHF.

This clonotype occurred a few times. V usage is TRBV3-1 and J usage is TRBJ2-7; D gene ambiguous. From germline, CDR1 is LGHDT and CDR2 YNNKEL (reference sequence). The V and J ends lost 0 bases and 0 bases respectively, with 6 bases between them. The CDR3 spans 14 residues. CDR3 protein: CASSQEVGSYEQYF. As DNA, the CDR3 is TGTGCCAGCAGCCAAGAGGTCGGCTCCTACGAGCAGTACTTC.

The chain has TRBV5-1 and TRBJ2-5, with 11 positions matching TRBD2. The CDR3 has 15 residues. Germline CDR1 reads SGHRS; CDR2 reads YFSETQ. Trimming at V came to 4 bases and at J to 3 bases, leaving 5 bases not matched to a gene. The CDR3 protein is CASSRNSGGEETQYF. CDR3 DNA sequence: TGCGCCAGCAGCCGGAATAGCGGGGGGGAAGAGACCCAGTACTTC.

This chain connects TRBV6-2 or TRBV6-3 to TRBJ1-1; tentatively, D is TRBD1 (6 bases). CDR3 length equals 16 residues. From germline, CDR1 is MNHEY and CDR2 SVGEGT. Trimming removed 3 bases from V and 3 bases from J, with 17 bases in between. The CDR3 region has the DNA TGTGCCAGCAGTTATGGGGTTTACAGGGCGGACACTGAAGCTTTCTTT. Translated, it gives CASSYGVYRADTEAFF.

The chain couples TRBV6-5 to TRBJ2-3; 9 bases are shared with TRBD2. The CDR3 has 15 residues. Trimming cost V 2 bases and J 5 bases; bases outside gene matches: 5. Germline V lookup: CDR1 MNHEY, CDR2 SVGAGI. The CDR3 nucleotides read TGTGCCAGCAGTTACAAGCGGGGGGTTCGAGATACGCAGTATTTT. Translation: CASSYKRGVRDTQYF.

DNA of the CDR3: TGTGCCAGCAGCCCCCGGACAGTCGATAATTCACCCCTCCACTTT. Protein sequence: CASSPRTVDNSPLHF. This chain uses TRBV7-2 with TRBJ1-6; D perhaps matches TRBD1 (6 bases). The CDR3 consists of 15 residues. Per germline, CDR1 SGHTA and CDR2 FQGNSA. V was shortened by 5 bases and J by 5 bases, with 13 bases between the two germline ends.

The chain employs TRBV19 and TRBJ1-1; unclear D gene. CDR3 length equals 14 residues. Between the trimmed V and J ends, which lost 7 bases and 1 base, there was a span of 13 bases. Germline V CDR1 and CDR2: LNHDA, SQIVND (reference sequence). CDR3 protein: CASMREPQNTEAFF. In DNA, the CDR3 is TGTGCCAGTATGCGAGAGCCTCAGAACACTGAAGCTTTCTTT.

This rearrangement joins TRBV20-1 to TRBJ2-7; 8 bases fit TRBD2. CDR1 DFQATT and CDR2 SNEGSKA come from the germline V gene (reference sequence). V was pared by 5 bases and J by 3 bases, with 9 bases of the junction left unmatched. This CDR3 has 14 residues. CDR3 loop: CSAPAASGLYEQYF. Written as DNA, the CDR3 is TGCAGTGCTCCGGCAGCTAGCGGGCTCTACGAGCAGTACTTC.

The chain uses TRBV12-3 or TRBV12-4 and TRBJ2-1; 12 nucleotides match TRBD2. The V and J ends lost 2 bases and 7 bases, in that order; junction bases with no gene match: 3. This CDR3 contains 15 residues. DNA for the CDR3: TGTGCCAGCAGTTTAACCGGGACTAGCGGGAATGAGCAGTTCTTC. Translation gives CASSLTGTSGNEQFF.

This clonotype was recorded a few times. The V and J genes are TRBV27 and TRBJ2-1; D perhaps matches TRBD2 (5 bases). The germline CDR1 and CDR2 sequences are MNHEY and SMNVEV (reference sequence). The ends were cut back, 6 bases at V and 0 bases at J, with 12 bases in the middle. CDR3 size: 15 residues. The CDR3 protein is CASSTRGSSYNEQFF. CDR3 nucleotides: TGTGCCAGCAGCACCCGTGGGAGCTCCTACAATGAGCAGTTCTTC.

This rearrangement joins TRBV30 to TRBJ1-5, with D unclear. The CDR3 is 15 amino acids. V was shortened by 0 bases and J by 4 bases, with 13 bases between the two germline ends. Germline assignment: CDR1 GTSNPN and CDR2 SVGIG (reference sequence). This CDR3 reads CAWSVLGLGNQPQHF. Written as DNA, the CDR3 is TGTGCCTGGAGTGTACTCGGCCTGGGAAATCAGCCCCAGCATTTT.

This sequence joins TRBV5-1 and TRBJ2-4; D uncertain. This CDR3 is built from 17 residues. Germline-derived CDR1 and CDR2 are SGHRS and YFSETQ. V was cut by 3 bases and J by 0 bases, with 16 bases left in between. The CDR3 DNA is TGCGCCAGCAGCTCCGGCCCCTTTGCAGCAGCCAAAAACATTCAGTACTTC. This codes for CASSSGPFAAAKNIQYF.

This chain joins TRBV28 and TRBJ2-4; 7 bases align to TRBD1. This CDR3 contains 13 residues. The trim removed 5 bases at V and 8 bases at J, leaving 6 bases unmatched. Germline values: CDR1 MDHEN, CDR2 SYDVKM. In DNA, the CDR3 is TGTGCCAGCAGTCCAGGGGGTAGGCACATTCAGTACTTC. Amino acids: CASSPGGRHIQYF. The entire variable domain, with the rest obtained from reference TRBV28 and TRBJ2-4, is as follows: DVKVTQSSRYLVKRTGEKVFLECVQDMDHENMFWYRQDPGLGLRLIYFSYDVKMKEKGDIPEGYSVSREKKERFSLILESASTNQTSMYLCASSPGGRHIQYFGAGTRLSVL.

V usage is TRBV19 and J usage is TRBJ1-2, with 10 bases fitting TRBD1. The CDR3 totals 18 residues. The V gene end was trimmed by 7 bases and the J gene end by 4 bases; junction bases not matched to a gene: 18. Germline V gives CDR1 LNHDA, CDR2 SQIVND (reference sequence). The CDR3 DNA follows: TGTGCCAGTACCATATCCGGGACAGGGGCTCGCTCAAGCTATGGCTACACCTTC. Protein product: CASTISGTGARSSYGYTF.

The chain is built from TRBV15 and TRBJ1-1, with a tentative D call TRBD1 (5 bases). The ends were cut back, 3 bases at V and 5 bases at J, with 16 bases in the middle. Germline V lookup: CDR1 LNHNV, CDR2 YYDKDF (reference sequence). The CDR3 consists of 15 residues. CDR3 sequence (DNA): TGTGCCACCAGCAGGGCCCAAGGGGAGGGGACTGAAGCTTTCTTT. Its protein is CATSRAQGEGTEAFF.

This clonotype came up once. The V call is TRBV5-1, the J call TRBJ1-1, with D uncertain. Germline CDR1 is SGHRS and CDR2 is YFSETQ. The V end lost 4 bases, the J end lost 1 base, and 11 bases lay between the germline ends. There are 14 residues in the CDR3. For the CDR3, the DNA is TGCGCCAGCAGCCGCCAGGACGGGAACACTGAAGCTTTCTTT. Encoded protein: CASSRQDGNTEAFF.

The chain combines TRBV7-2 with TRBJ2-5; TRBD1 aligns across 9 bases. The CDR3 is 15 amino acids. Per the germline V gene, CDR1 is SGHTA and CDR2 is FQGNSA. V lost 3 bases, J lost 5 bases, and 7 bases stayed unmatched. CDR3 sequence (DNA): TGTGCCAGCAGCTTGATGGGACAGGGAGGCGAGACCCAGTACTTC. Its protein is CASSLMGQGGETQYF.

The CDR3 DNA reads as TGTGCCAGCAGTTTGGACAGAATGAACACTGAAGCTTTCTTT. Translated: CASSLDRMNTEAFF. The chain couples TRBV27 to TRBJ1-1, with a possible D match to TRBD1 (6 bases). This CDR3 contains 14 residues. Trimming pared 3 bases from V and 0 bases from J, leaving 8 bases between. Germline V gene data show CDR1 as MNHEY and CDR2 as SMNVEV (reference sequence).